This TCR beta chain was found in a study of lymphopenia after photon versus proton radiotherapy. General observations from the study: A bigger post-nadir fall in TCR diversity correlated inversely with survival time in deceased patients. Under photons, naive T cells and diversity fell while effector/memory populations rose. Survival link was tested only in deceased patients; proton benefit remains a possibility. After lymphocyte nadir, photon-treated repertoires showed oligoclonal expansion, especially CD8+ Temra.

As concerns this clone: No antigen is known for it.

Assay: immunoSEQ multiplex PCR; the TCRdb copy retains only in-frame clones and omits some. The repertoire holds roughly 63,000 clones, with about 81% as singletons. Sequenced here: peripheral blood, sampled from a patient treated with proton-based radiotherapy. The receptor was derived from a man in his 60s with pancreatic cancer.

CDR3: CASSSISPGQKDGYTF. The CDR3 DNA sequence: TGTGCCAGCAGTTCCATTTCCCCGGGACAGAAGGATGGCTACACCTTC. J is TRBJ1-2 and V is TRBV28, with 7 bases identical to TRBD1. Losses at the gene ends were 4 bases for V and 6 bases for J; bases not matched to a gene: 14. CDR1 and CDR2 from the germline V gene are MDHEN and SYDVKM. CDR3 length: 16 amino acids.